Listed below are T cell receptor beta chains from one sample, sequenced in a study of shared clonotypes between healthy human individuals. Using immunoSEQ multiplex PCR, the repertoire was profiled, and TCRdb retains in-frame clones only, with some absent. The data show roughly 2.5 million clones, around 94% seen once. Sequencing used naive CD4+ T cells sorted from blood. The receptors were gathered from a young man in good health. The CDR3 runs from the conserved cysteine through the conserved F or W. The D gene is left open where the match is weak. Clone size, where shown, is once, few, many, or a class for clones that have expanded.

clone_size d_call j_call v_call cdr3_nt cdr3_aa
. . TRBJ1-2 TRBV5-1 TGCGCCAGCAGCTTGGGCGGGGTCCCGTCCTATGGCTACACCTTC CASSLGGVPSYGYTF
. . TRBJ1-4 TRBV7-9 TGTGCCAGCAGCCGGGACCCGGGGGTAGATGAAAAACTGTTTTTT CASSRDPGVDEKLFF
. TRBD1 TRBJ1-3 TRBV19 TGTGCCAGCGGAACCCAGGGGGCATCTGGAAACACCATATATTTT CASGTQGASGNTIYF
. . TRBJ2-2 TRBV18 TGTGCCAGCTCACCACGAGGGGCGAACACCGGGGAGCTGTTTTTT CASSPRGANTGELFF
. . TRBJ2-7 TRBV5-4 TGTGCCAGCAGCCCTTCAATTCAGGGAGTAGGATACGAGCAGTACTTC CASSPSIQGVGYEQYF
. . TRBJ2-7 TRBV4-1 TGCGCCAGCAGCCAAGAAACGGGACGTTACGAGCAGTACTTC CASSQETGRYEQYF
. . TRBJ1-6 TRBV28 TGTGCCAGCAGTTCGAGGACCAGCTATAATTCACCCCTCCACTTT CASSSRTSYNSPLHF
once TRBD1 TRBJ1-6 TRBV6-1 TGTGCCAGCAGTGCTCATAGGGACAGGGGCAATTCACCCCTCCACTTT CASSAHRDRGNSPLHF
. . TRBJ1-1 TRBV27 TGTGCCAGCAGTTTAGGACGATCGAACACTGAAGCTTTCTTT CASSLGRSNTEAFF
. TRBD2 TRBJ2-7 TRBV11-2 TGTGCCAGCAAGCGGGGAGCGGGAGGGCCTCACGAGCAGTACTTC CASKRGAGGPHEQYF
. TRBD1 TRBJ2-7 TRBV5-4 TGTGCCAGCAGCCTTACAGGGGAATACGAGCAGTACTTC CASSLTGEYEQYF
. . TRBJ2-7 TRBV5-1 TGCGCCAGCAGTGAGGGGTTCTCCTACGAGCAGTACTTC CASSEGFSYEQYF
. TRBD2 TRBJ2-2 TRBV19 TGTGCCAGTAGTCAGGCGGGGGCGAACACCGGGGAGCTGTTTTTT CASSQAGANTGELFF
. . TRBJ1-2 TRBV6-5 TGTGCCAGCAGTTACTCCCAAAGGACCGACTATGGCTACACCTTC CASSYSQRTDYGYTF
. TRBD2 TRBJ2-1 TRBV5-5 TGTGCCAGCCGAAATAGCGGGGTCTACAATGAGCAGTTCTTC CASRNSGVYNEQFF
. TRBD1 TRBJ2-3 TRBV5-1 TGCGCCAGCAGTAGGACAGGGGGAGCTTCTACGCAGTATTTT CASSRTGGASTQYF
once TRBD1 TRBJ2-7 TRBV6-1 TGTGCCAGCAGTGAATCGCCCGGACAGGCCTACGAGCAGTACTTC CASSESPGQAYEQYF
. . TRBJ2-5 TRBV18 TGTGCCAGCTTAAGAGGACAGCAAGAGACCCAGTACTTC CASLRGQQETQYF
once . TRBJ2-1 TRBV7-8 TGTGCCAGCGGGGGAAGAATCGTCTACAATGAGCAGTTCTTC CASGGRIVYNEQFF
. . TRBJ1-5 TRBV6-6 TGTGCCAGCAGGGTGATTGGGAGCAATCAGCCCCAGCATTTT CASRVIGSNQPQHF
once . TRBJ1-4 TRBV6-1 TGTGCCAGCCGGTCCGGATATAATGAAAAACTGTTTTTT CASRSGYNEKLFF
once TRBD1 TRBJ1-5 TRBV18 TGTGCCAGCTCACGTACAGGGGGCGTGAGCAATCAGCCCCAGCATTTT CASSRTGGVSNQPQHF
. . TRBJ1-4 TRBV30 TGTGCCTGGAGTAAAGCAACTAATGAAAAACTGTTTTTT CAWSKATNEKLFF
. TRBD2 TRBJ2-5 TRBV5-1 TGCGCCAGCAGCTTGGCCGGGGGGGCAAGCCAAGAGACCCAGTACTTC CASSLAGGASQETQYF
. TRBD1 TRBJ2-7 TRBV10-3 TGTGCCATCAGTGAGTCGACAGGGGGTTTTGGCTACGAGCAGTACTTC CAISESTGGFGYEQYF
. . TRBJ2-2 TRBV11-2 TGTGCCAGCAGCAAAACCGGGCAGTCCACCGGGGAGCTGTTTTTT CASSKTGQSTGELFF
. . TRBJ2-5 TRBV5-1 TGCGCCAGCAGCTTGGGGACCTCGTCCCAAGAGACCCAGTACTTC CASSLGTSSQETQYF
. . TRBJ1-2 TRBV19 TGTGCCACAAGCCGGACATACAACTATGGCTACACCTTC CATSRTYNYGYTF
. . TRBJ2-7 TRBV7-2 TGTGCCAGCAGCTTCGGGAGTGGAGTCGGCTCCTACGAGCAGTACTTC CASSFGSGVGSYEQYF
few . TRBJ1-5 TRBV28 TGTGCCAGCAGTTTCCCGGGCAGAATCAATCAGCCCCAGCATTTT CASSFPGRINQPQHF
. . TRBJ1-5 TRBV5-8 TGTGCCAGCAGCTTTGCAGACTTTTATAGCAATCAGCCCCAGCATTTT CASSFADFYSNQPQHF
. TRBD2 TRBJ2-3 TRBV28 TGTGCCAGCAGTTTCACCCTAGCGGGGGGGACAGATACGCAGTATTTT CASSFTLAGGTDTQYF
. TRBD1 TRBJ1-2 TRBV10-2 TGCGCCAGCACCCGGGACAGGGGACCCTATGGCTACACCTTC CASTRDRGPYGYTF
. TRBD2 TRBJ2-1 TRBV5-4 TGTGCCAGCAGCTTGAGCGGGAGCTCCTACAATGAGCAGTTCTTC CASSLSGSSYNEQFF
. . TRBJ2-2 TRBV5-1 TGCGCCAGCAGCTTGGGTGGGTTGGACACCGGGGAGCTGTTTTTT CASSLGGLDTGELFF
once . TRBJ2-3 TRBV27 TGTGCCAGCAGTACGAGAGATACGCAGTATTTT CASSTRDTQYF
. . TRBJ2-5 TRBV5-1 TGCGCCAGCAGCCCGGGACCGGGGGAGACCCAGTACTTC CASSPGPGETQYF
. TRBD1 TRBJ1-5 TRBV6-5 TGTGCCAGCAGTACAGGGGGCGGTCAGCCCCAGCATTTT CASSTGGGQPQHF
. . TRBJ2-5 TRBV11-2 TGTGCCAGCAGCTTAGATACTCAGGGGACCCAGTACTTC CASSLDTQGTQYF
. . TRBJ1-3 TRBV11-1 TGTGCCAGCAGCTTCCCAGGGGGAAACACCATATATTTT CASSFPGGNTIYF
. . TRBJ2-7 TRBV2 TGTGCCAGCAGTGAAGCGCGGGGCTACGAGCAGTACTTC CASSEARGYEQYF
. . TRBJ1-5 TRBV6-5 TGTGCCAGCAGCCCGGAGACAGGAGGCAATCAGCCCCAGCATTTT CASSPETGGNQPQHF
. TRBD2 TRBJ2-7 TRBV18 TGTGCCAGCTCACCGGCCGGGACTAGCGGGGTCTACGAGCAGTACTTC CASSPAGTSGVYEQYF
. . TRBJ1-4 TRBV30 TGTGCCTGGAGTGTAGTTACTGGGGAACTGTTTTTT CAWSVVTGELFF
. TRBD1 TRBJ1-5 TRBV7-2 TGTGCCAGCAGCTTTTCCGGACAGGGAGGTCAGCCCCAGCATTTT CASSFSGQGGQPQHF
. . TRBJ2-1 TRBV5-1 TGCGCCAGCAGCTTTGCGGGGAGCTCCTACAATGAGCAGTTCTTC CASSFAGSSYNEQFF
. TRBD1 TRBJ2-7 TRBV4-1 TGCGCCAGCAGCTTCGACAGGGGGCGCGAGCAGTACTTC CASSFDRGREQYF
. . TRBJ2-1 TRBV9 TGTGCCAGCAGTGGGACTTCCTACAATGAGCAGTTCTTC CASSGTSYNEQFF
. . TRBJ2-5 TRBV6-1 TGTGCCAGCAGTGATGGTGTTGGGGGGGAGACCCAGTACTTC CASSDGVGGETQYF
. . TRBJ1-2 TRBV5-4 TGTGCCAGCAGCGCACTGGGCGAGGGGCGCCTGCATGGCTACACCTTC CASSALGEGRLHGYTF
. . TRBJ2-7 TRBV30 TGTGCCTGGAGTGGCCCCTCGGGACTTTCCTACGAGCAGTACTTC CAWSGPSGLSYEQYF
. TRBD1 TRBJ1-6 TRBV28 TGTGCCGCCGAGGGGACAGGGGATCGGGCACCCCTCCACTTT CAAEGTGDRAPLHF